This T cell receptor (beta chain) originates from a study of T cell repertoires in cytomegalovirus infection. Study-wide points: Ex vivo, HLA-C-restricted CMV-specific TCR beta clonotypes prevailed over the rest of the response.

The germline CDR1 and CDR2 sequences are MNHEY and SMNVEV (reference sequence). The CDR3 has 15 residues. V was pared by 7 bases and J by 0 bases, with 12 bases between. In TCRdb, the reads were re-called with MiXCR into one record per CDR3 protein. The sample includes roughly 500,000 distinct CDR3 sequences, around 35% of them seen just once. This clonotype was observed a few times. The antigen remains undetermined. The starting material was cultured PBMCs, obtained from culture after CMV antigen stimulation. The sequence derives from a human donor in good health (CMV status not recorded). Some clones in this sample may be carry-over from other donors' samples. The chain has TRBV27 and TRBJ2-2; tentatively, D is TRBD2 (5 bases). CDR3 protein: CASNEGGSNTGELFF. The CDR3 DNA reads TGTGCCAGCAACGAGGGTGGCTCGAACACCGGGGAGCTGTTTTTT.